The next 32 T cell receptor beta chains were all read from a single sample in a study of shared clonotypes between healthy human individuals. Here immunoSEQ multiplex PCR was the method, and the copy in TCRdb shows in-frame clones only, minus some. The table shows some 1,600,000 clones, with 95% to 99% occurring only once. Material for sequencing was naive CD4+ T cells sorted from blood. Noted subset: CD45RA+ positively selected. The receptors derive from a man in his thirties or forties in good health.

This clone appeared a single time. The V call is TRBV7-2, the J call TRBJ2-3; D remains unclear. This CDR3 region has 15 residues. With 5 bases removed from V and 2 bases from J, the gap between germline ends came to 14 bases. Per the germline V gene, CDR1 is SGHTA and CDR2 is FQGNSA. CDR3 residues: CASSPWAGATDTQYF. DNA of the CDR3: TGTGCCAGCAGCCCCTGGGCAGGAGCCACAGATACGCAGTATTTT.

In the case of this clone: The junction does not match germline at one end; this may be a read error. The CDR3 sequence: CAWSVFQGLNGVFF. For the CDR3, the DNA is TGTGCCTGGAGTGTATTCCAAGGACTTAACGGAGTCTTCTTC. The chain joins TRBV30 to TRBJ1-2; D is undetermined. Germline CDR1 and CDR2: GTSNPN and SVGIG (reference sequence). The length of the CDR3 is 14 residues.

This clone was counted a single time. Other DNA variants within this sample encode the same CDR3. CDR3 in amino acids: CSVEGRNSGNTIYF. The CDR3 nucleotides read TGCAGCGTTGAAGGCAGAAACTCTGGAAACACCATATATTTT. The chain is built from TRBV29-1 and TRBJ1-3, with unresolved D. Germline assignment: CDR1 SQVTM and CDR2 ANQGSEA. This CDR3 has 14 amino acids. Deletions cut 1 base from V and 0 bases from J, with 7 bases between.

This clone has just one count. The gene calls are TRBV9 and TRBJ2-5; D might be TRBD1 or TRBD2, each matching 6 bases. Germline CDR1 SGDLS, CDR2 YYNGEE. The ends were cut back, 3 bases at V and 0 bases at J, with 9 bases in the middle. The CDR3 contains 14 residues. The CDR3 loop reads CASSGGTYQETQYF. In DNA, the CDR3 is TGTGCCAGCAGCGGCGGGACATACCAAGAGACCCAGTACTTC.

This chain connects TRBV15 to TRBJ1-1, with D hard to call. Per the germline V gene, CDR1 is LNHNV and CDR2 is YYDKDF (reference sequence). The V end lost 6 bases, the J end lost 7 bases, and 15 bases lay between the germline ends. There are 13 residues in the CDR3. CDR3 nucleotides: TGTGCCACCAGACTCTCCAGGCGAAGTGAAGCTTTCTTT. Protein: CATRLSRRSEAFF.

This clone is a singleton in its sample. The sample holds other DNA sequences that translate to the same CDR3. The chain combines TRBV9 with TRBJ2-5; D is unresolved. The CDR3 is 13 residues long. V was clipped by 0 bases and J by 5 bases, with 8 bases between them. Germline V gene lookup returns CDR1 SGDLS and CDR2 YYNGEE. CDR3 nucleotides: TGTGCCAGCAGCGTAGGGGTAATGGAGACCCAGTACTTC. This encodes CASSVGVMETQYF. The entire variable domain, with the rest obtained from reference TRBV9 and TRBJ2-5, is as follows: DSGVTQTPKHLITATGQRVTLRCSPRSGDLSVYWYQQSLDQGLQFLIQYYNGEERAKGNILERFSAQQFPDLHSELNLSSLELGDSALYFCASSVGVMETQYFGPGTRLLVL.

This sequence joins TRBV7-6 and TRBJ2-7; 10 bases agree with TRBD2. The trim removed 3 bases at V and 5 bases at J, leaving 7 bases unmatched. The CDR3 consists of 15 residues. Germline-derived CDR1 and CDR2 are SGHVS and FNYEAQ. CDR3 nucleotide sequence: TGTGCCAGCAGCTTCGCCCTAGCGGGAGTGAACGAGCAGTACTTC. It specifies CASSFALAGVNEQYF.

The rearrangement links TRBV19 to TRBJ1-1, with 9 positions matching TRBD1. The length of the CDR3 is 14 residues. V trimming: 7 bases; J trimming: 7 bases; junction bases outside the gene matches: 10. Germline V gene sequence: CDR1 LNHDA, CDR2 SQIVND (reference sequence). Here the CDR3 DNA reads TGTGCCAGTACCCGAGGGGGACAGGGAATTGAAGCTTTCTTT. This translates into CASTRGGQGIEAFF.

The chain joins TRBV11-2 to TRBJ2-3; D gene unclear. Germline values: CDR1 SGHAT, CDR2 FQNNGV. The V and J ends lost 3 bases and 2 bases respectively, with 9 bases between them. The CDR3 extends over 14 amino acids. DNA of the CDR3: TGTGCCAGCAGCTTGAGCGCGCACACAGATACGCAGTATTTT. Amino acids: CASSLSAHTDTQYF. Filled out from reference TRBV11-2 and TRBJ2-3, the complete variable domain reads EAGVAQSPRYKIIEKRQSVAFWCNPISGHATLYWYQQILGQGPKLLIQFQNNGVVDDSQLPKDRFSAERLKGVDSTLKIQPAKLEDSAVYLCASSLSAHTDTQYFGPGTRLTVL.

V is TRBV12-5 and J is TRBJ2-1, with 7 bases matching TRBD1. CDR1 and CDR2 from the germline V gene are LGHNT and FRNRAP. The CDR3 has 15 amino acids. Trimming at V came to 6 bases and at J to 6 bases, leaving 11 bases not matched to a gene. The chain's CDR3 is CASGLNTGQSNEQFF. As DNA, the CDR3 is TGTGCTAGTGGCCTCAACACGGGACAGTCCAATGAGCAGTTCTTC.

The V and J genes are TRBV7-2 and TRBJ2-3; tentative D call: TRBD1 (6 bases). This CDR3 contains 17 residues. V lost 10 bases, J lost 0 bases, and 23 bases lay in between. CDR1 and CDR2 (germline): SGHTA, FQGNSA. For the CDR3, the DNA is TGTGCCATCCGAGGGGGTAAGCGGAGTGCTAGCACAGATACGCAGTATTTT. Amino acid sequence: CAIRGGKRSASTDTQYF.

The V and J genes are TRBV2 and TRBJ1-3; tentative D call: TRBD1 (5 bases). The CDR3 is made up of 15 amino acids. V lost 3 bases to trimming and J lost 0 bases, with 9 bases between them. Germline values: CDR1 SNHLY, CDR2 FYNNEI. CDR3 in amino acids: CASSDIQVSGNTIYF. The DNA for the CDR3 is TGTGCCAGCAGTGATATACAGGTCTCTGGAAACACCATATATTTT.

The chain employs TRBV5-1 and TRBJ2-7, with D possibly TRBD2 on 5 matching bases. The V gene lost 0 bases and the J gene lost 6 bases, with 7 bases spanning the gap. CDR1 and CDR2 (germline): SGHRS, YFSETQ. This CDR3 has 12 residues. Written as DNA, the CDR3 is TGCGCCAGCAGCTTGGGCGGGTCCGAGCAGTACTTC. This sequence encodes CASSLGGSEQYF.

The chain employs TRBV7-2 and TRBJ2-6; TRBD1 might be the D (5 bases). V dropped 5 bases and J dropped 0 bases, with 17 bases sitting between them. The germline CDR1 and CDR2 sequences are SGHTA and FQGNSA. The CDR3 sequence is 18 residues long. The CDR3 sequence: CASSPRTLKNSGANVLTF. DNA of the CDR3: TGTGCCAGCAGCCCCAGGACACTGAAGAACTCTGGGGCCAACGTCCTGACTTTC.

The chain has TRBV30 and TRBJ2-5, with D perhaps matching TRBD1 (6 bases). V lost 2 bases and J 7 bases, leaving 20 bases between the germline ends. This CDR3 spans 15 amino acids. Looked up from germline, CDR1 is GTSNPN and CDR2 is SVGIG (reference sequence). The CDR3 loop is CAWSFSFQGQATQYF. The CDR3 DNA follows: TGTGCCTGGAGTTTCTCTTTTCAGGGGCAGGCGACCCAGTACTTC. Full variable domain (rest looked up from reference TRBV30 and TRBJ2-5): SQTIHQWPATLVQPVGSPLSLECTVEGTSNPNLYWYRQAAGRGLQLLFYSVGIGQISSEVPQNLSASRPQDRQFILSSKKLLLSDSGFYLCAWSFSFQGQATQYFGPGTRLLVL.

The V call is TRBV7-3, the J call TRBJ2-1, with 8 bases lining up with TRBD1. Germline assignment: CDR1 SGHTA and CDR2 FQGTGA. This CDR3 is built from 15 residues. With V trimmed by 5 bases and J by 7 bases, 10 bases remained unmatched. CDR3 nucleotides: TGTGCCAGCAGCCTACGACAGGGGTCTGAAAATGAGCAGTTCTTC. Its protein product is CASSLRQGSENEQFF.

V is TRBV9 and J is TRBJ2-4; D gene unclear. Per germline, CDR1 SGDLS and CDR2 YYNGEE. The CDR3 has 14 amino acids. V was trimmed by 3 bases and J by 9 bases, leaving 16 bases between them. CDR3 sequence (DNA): TGTGCCAGCAGCGCACTAACTACCGCAGGCATTCAGTACTTC. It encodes CASSALTTAGIQYF.

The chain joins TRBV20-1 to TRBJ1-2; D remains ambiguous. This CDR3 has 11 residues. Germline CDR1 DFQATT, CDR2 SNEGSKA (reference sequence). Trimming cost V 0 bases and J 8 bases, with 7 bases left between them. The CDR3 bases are TGCAGTGCTAGAGAGGGAGTAGGCTACACCTTC. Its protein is CSAREGVGYTF.

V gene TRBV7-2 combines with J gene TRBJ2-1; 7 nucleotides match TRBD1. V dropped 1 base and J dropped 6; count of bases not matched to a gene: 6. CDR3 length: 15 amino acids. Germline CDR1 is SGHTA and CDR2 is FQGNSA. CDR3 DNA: TGTGCCAGCAGCTTAGTTTCTCACAGGGGCAATGAGCAGTTCTTC. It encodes CASSLVSHRGNEQFF. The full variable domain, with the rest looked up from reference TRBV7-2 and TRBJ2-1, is GAGVSQSPSNKVTEKGKDVELRCDPISGHTALYWYRQSLGQGLEFLIYFQGNSAPDKSGLPSDRFSAERTGGSVSTLTIQRTQQEDSAVYLCASSLVSHRGNEQFFGPGTRLTVL.

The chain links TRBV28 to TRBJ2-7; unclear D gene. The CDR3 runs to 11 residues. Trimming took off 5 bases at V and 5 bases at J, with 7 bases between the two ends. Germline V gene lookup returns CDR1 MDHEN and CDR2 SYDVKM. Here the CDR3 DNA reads TGTGCCAGCAGTCGACTCCACGAGCAGTACTTC. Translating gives CASSRLHEQYF.

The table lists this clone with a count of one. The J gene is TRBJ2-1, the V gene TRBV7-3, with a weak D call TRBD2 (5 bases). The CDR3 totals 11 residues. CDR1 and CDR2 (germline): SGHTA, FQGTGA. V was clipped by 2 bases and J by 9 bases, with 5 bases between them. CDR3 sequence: CASSLRGEQFF. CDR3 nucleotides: TGTGCCAGCAGCTTACGGGGTGAGCAGTTCTTC. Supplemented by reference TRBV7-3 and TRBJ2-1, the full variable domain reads GAGVSQTPSNKVTEKGKYVELRCDPISGHTALYWYRQSLGQGPEFLIYFQGTGAADDSGLPNDRFFAVRPEGSVSTLKIQRTERGDSAVYLCASSLRGEQFFGPGTRLTVL.

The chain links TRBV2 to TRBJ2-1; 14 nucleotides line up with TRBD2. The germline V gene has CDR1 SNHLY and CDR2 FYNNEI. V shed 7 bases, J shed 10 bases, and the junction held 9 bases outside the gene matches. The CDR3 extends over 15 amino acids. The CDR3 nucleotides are TGTGCCAGCACTGACCGGACTAGCGGGAGGAGGGAGCAGTTCTTC. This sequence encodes CASTDRTSGRREQFF.

CDR3 sequence: CASSHKQGVNGYTF. Written as DNA, the CDR3 is TGTGCCAGCAGCCATAAACAGGGGGTGAATGGCTACACCTTC. The chain links TRBV11-2 to TRBJ1-2, with 8 bases lining up with TRBD1. From germline, CDR1 is SGHAT and CDR2 FQNNGV. CDR3 size: 14 residues. The V gene end was trimmed by 5 bases and the J gene end by 6 bases; junction bases not matched to a gene: 8.

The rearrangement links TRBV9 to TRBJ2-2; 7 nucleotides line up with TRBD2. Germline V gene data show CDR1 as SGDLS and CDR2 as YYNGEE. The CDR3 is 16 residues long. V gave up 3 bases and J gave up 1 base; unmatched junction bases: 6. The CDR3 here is CASSAGLFRNTGELFF. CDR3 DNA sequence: TGTGCCAGCAGCGCGGGACTATTCAGGAACACCGGGGAGCTGTTTTTT.

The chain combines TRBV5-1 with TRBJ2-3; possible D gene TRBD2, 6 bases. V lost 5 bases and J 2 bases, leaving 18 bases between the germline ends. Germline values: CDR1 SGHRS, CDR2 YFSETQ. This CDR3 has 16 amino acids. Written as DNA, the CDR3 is TGCGCCAGCAGTCCGGAGGGAGGCCTGTTCACAGATACGCAGTATTTT. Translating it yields CASSPEGGLFTDTQYF.

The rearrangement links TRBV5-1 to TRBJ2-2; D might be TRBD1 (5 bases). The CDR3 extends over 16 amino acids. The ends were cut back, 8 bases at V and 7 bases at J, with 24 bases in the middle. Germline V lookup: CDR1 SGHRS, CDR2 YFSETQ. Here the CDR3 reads CASPIIGAGEVGELFF. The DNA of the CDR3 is TGCGCCAGTCCTATAATAGGGGCAGGAGAAGTCGGGGAGCTGTTTTTT.

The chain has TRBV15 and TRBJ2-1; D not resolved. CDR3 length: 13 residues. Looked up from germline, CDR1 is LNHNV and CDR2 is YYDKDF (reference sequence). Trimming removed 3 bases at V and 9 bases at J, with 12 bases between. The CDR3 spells CATSRDPTGEQFF. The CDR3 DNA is TGTGCCACCAGCAGGGACCCGACGGGTGAGCAGTTCTTC.

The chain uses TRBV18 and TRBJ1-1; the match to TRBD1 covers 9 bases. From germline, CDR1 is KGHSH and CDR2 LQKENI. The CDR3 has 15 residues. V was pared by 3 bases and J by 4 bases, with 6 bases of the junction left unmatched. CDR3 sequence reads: CASSPFPTGGTEAFF. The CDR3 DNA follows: TGTGCCAGCTCACCCTTTCCGACAGGGGGCACTGAAGCTTTCTTT.

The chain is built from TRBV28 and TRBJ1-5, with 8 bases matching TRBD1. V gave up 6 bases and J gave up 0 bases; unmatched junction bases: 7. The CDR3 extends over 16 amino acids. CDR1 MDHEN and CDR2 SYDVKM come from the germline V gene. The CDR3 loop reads CASSPPDRDSNQPQHF. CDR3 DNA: TGTGCCAGCAGCCCACCGGACAGGGATAGCAATCAGCCCCAGCATTTT.

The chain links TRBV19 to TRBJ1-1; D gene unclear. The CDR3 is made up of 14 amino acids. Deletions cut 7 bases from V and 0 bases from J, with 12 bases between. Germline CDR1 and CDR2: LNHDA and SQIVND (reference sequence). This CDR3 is CASTTTALNTEAFF. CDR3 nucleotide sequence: TGTGCCAGTACCACCACGGCACTGAACACTGAAGCTTTCTTT.

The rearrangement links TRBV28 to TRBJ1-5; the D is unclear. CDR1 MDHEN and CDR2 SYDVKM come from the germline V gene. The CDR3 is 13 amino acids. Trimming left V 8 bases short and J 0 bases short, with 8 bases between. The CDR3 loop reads CASGPYSNQPQHF. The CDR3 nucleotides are TGTGCCAGCGGGCCTTATAGCAATCAGCCCCAGCATTTT.

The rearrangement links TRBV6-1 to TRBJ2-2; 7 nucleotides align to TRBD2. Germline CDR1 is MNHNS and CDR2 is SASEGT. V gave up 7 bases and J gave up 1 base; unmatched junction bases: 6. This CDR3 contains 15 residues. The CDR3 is CASKWASGNTGELFF. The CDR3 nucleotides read TGTGCCAGCAAATGGGCTAGCGGGAACACCGGGGAGCTGTTTTTT.